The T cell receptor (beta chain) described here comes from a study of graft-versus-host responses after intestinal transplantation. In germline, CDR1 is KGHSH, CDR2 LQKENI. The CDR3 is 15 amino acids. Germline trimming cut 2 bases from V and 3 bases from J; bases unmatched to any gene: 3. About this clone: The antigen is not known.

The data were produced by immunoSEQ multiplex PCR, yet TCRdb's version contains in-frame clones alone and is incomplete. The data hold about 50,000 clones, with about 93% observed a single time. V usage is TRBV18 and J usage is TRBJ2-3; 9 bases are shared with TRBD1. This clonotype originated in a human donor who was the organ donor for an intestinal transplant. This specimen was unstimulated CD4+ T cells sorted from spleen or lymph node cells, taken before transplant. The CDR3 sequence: CASSPKDRGTDTQYF. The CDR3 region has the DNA TGTGCCAGCTCACCAAAGGACAGGGGTACAGATACGCAGTATTTT.